One and the same sample provided the 13 T cell receptor beta chains below, sequenced in a study of OX40 agonist ivuxolimab in advanced cancers. TCRdb keeps only in-frame clones here, not all; method: immunoSEQ multiplex PCR. The table records approximately 79,000 clones, roughly 86% of them present only once. Specimen: CD4+ or CD8+ T cells sorted from blood, collected in a trial of the OX40 agonist ivuxolimab. These receptors were collected from an adult with an advanced solid tumor such as melanoma, head and neck, liver or kidney cancer.

The CDR3 nucleotides are TGCGCCAGCAGCCGGGGACAGGGGTGGTTCTTC. It specifies CASSRGQGWFF. V gene TRBV4-3 combines with J gene TRBJ2-1; 10 bases align to TRBD1. The CDR3 extends over 11 amino acids. V lost 4 bases and J lost 15; bases outside the gene matches: 3. Germline loops: CDR1 LGHNA, CDR2 YSLEER.

The V and J genes are TRBV19 and TRBJ2-1, with D unclear. Germline V gene data show CDR1 as LNHDA and CDR2 as SQIVND (reference sequence). The CDR3 has 14 residues. V was trimmed by 5 bases and J by 6 bases, leaving 14 bases between them. CDR3 nucleotide sequence: TGTGCCAGTAGTCCCCCAGCGTGGCGCAATGAGCAGTTCTTC. Its protein is CASSPPAWRNEQFF.

The chain has TRBV2 and TRBJ2-5; D is tentatively TRBD1 or TRBD2 (7 bases each). Trimming took 5 bases from V and 5 from J, leaving 24 bases between them. Per germline, CDR1 SNHLY and CDR2 FYNNEI. The CDR3 consists of 17 residues. CDR3 DNA sequence: TGTGCCAGCAGTTTTCGGAGCCTTAGACAGGGAGGGGAGACCCAGTACTTC. This codes for CASSFRSLRQGGETQYF.

This chain connects TRBV11-1 to TRBJ2-6; TRBD1 agrees at 9 bases. CDR1 is SGHAT and CDR2 is FQDESV in the germline V gene (reference sequence). After removal of 7 bases from V and 0 bases from J, the junction contained 10 bases not matched to a gene. The CDR3 has 18 residues. The CDR3, as DNA: TGTGCCAGCATCAACGGACAGGGGAAAGGCTCTGGGGCCAACGTCCTGACTTTC. Translation gives CASINGQGKGSGANVLTF. The full variable domain, in which reference TRBV11-1 and TRBJ2-6 provide the parts outside the CDR3, is EAEVAQSPRYKITEKSQAVAFWCDPISGHATLYWYRQILGQGPELLVQFQDESVVDDSQLPKDRFSAERLKGVDSTLKIQPAELGDSAMYLCASINGQGKGSGANVLTFGAGSRLTVL.

The chain employs TRBV4-1 and TRBJ1-5; TRBD1 might be the D (6 bases). The CDR3 spans 16 residues. Trimming took off 4 bases at V and 7 bases at J, with 20 bases between the two ends. CDR1 and CDR2 (germline): MGHRA, YSYEKL. The CDR3 DNA reads TGCGCCAGCAGCCCCTCTTCAGGGGTGCCATGGCAGCCCCAGCATTTT. This translates into CASSPSSGVPWQPQHF.

The chain is built from TRBV5-1 and TRBJ1-1, with TRBD1 matching 7 bases. The germline CDR1 and CDR2 sequences are SGHRS and YFSETQ. The CDR3 is 14 residues long. V lost 1 base and J lost 4; bases outside the gene matches: 4. DNA of the CDR3: TGCGCCAGCAGCTTGCGGTCAGGGGGCACTGAAGCTTTCTTT. Its protein product is CASSLRSGGTEAFF.

This chain connects TRBV11-2 to TRBJ1-4, with D possibly being TRBD1 (6 bases). The CDR3 extends over 16 amino acids. The V and J ends lost 4 bases and 8 bases respectively, with 20 bases between them. Germline values: CDR1 SGHAT, CDR2 FQNNGV. CDR3 region: CASSSVGGPGQEKLFF. CDR3 DNA: TGTGCCAGCAGCTCTGTAGGGGGGCCGGGTCAGGAAAAACTGTTTTTT.

CDR3 DNA sequence: TGTGCCAGCTCACCCCGAGACATCCGCTCTGGGGCCAACGTCCTGACTTTC. It codes for CASSPRDIRSGANVLTF. This rearrangement joins TRBV18 to TRBJ2-6; D unresolved. The CDR3 is 17 amino acids. The germline V and J ends were trimmed by 3 bases and 0 bases, with 12 bases remaining between them. Germline V gene lookup returns CDR1 KGHSH and CDR2 LQKENI.

V usage is TRBV5-6 and J usage is TRBJ2-7, with no clear D. The CDR3 contains 13 residues. Trimming shortened V by 2 bases and J by 0 bases, and 6 bases separated the two germline ends. Per germline, CDR1 SGHDT and CDR2 YYEEEE. CDR3 DNA: TGTGCCAGCAGCTTAGAATTCTCCTACGAGCAGTACTTC. The encoded protein is CASSLEFSYEQYF.

CDR3 residues: CATSGGQGGYYGYTF. As DNA, the CDR3 is TGTGCCACCAGCGGCGGACAGGGAGGGTACTATGGCTACACCTTC. The chain links TRBV15 to TRBJ1-2; 8 bases fit TRBD1. The CDR3 is 15 residues long. The V gene's germline CDR1 is LNHNV and CDR2 YYDKDF (reference sequence). V shed 5 bases, J shed 3 bases, and the junction held 8 bases outside the gene matches.

On this clone: The sample carries other DNA sequences with the same CDR3. This chain links TRBV28 with TRBJ2-1; 9 nucleotides align to TRBD2. The CDR3 consists of 17 residues. The germline gives CDR1 MDHEN, CDR2 SYDVKM. V lost 4 bases and J lost 2; bases outside the gene matches: 9. The CDR3 loop reads CASSSPGLARTYNEQFF. CDR3 bases: TGTGCCAGCAGTTCCCCGGGACTAGCAAGGACCTACAATGAGCAGTTCTTC.

The chain joins TRBV5-1 to TRBJ2-2, with a possible D match to TRBD2 (6 bases). The length of the CDR3 is 13 residues. The germline V gene encodes CDR1 SGHRS and CDR2 YFSETQ. Trimming stripped 0 bases from V and 8 bases from J, with 8 bases between. CDR3 nucleotide sequence: TGCGCCAGCAGCTTGGAGGGAGGAGGGGAGCTGTTTTTT. Translating gives CASSLEGGGELFF.

The chain is built from TRBV14 and TRBJ1-3; TRBD1 aligns across 9 bases. The trim removed 1 base at V and 5 bases at J, leaving 12 bases unmatched. The CDR3 loop spans 18 amino acids. CDR1 and CDR2 from the germline V gene are SGHDN and FVKESK. The CDR3 DNA is TGTGCCAGCAGCCAAGGTGGTGGGACAGGGCGCGGAAGAAACACCATATATTTT. It codes for CASSQGGGTGRGRNTIYF.